This TCR beta chain was retrieved from a study of cytotoxic CD8 clonotypes in ibrutinib-treated CLL (dated by TCRdb to the early 2020s). About the full investigation: In this cohort, 15 patients were treatment-naive and ten to twelve were relapsed/refractory, while some 18 had unmutated IGHV. Partial responses were observed in approximately 24 patients and complete responses in 2; after a median follow-up of about 69 months, remission was maintained in 14 patients and progression was observed in around twelve. Response samples were obtained after a median of 12 months of treatment, with a range of roughly 6 to 40 months. An average of 255,043 productive templates and approximately 91,000 productive rearrangements was obtained per sample. Longitudinal samples were available for about 30% of the 86 trial participants. Cryopreserved peripheral blood mononuclear cells were obtained before treatment, at response, and at either sustained remission or disease progression. Every remission and progressive disease sample was obtained while ibrutinib was still being received by the patients. The research as a whole found: Baseline clonality was found to be higher than that of age-matched healthy donors and was strongly correlated with circulating CD8+ T-cell counts. Clonality increased at ibrutinib response, stayed stable in sustained remission, and fell back toward baseline at progression. Public clonotypes were rare and either shrank or stayed stable during treatment, and the rise in clonality at ibrutinib response reflected expansion of private clonotypes. Sampling times were not matched between patients in sustained remission and patients whose disease was progressing, and lymph node repertoires were not examined.

The goal of deep resolution MiSeq sequencing was a depth between 1 in 1 million and 1 in 200,000 T cells, and coverage averaged 10x per clonotype. The immunoSEQ hsTCRB Kit was used to generate the TCR beta libraries. Per the source publication's procedure: Data were analyzed with ImmunoSEQ Data Assistant and ImmunoSEQ Analyzer, with V, D and J genes assigned per IMGT definitions. Clonality, which ranges from 0 to 1, was calculated by subtracting the normalized Shannon entropy of productive rearrangement frequencies from one. Only overrepresented clonotypes making up at least 0.05% of each patient's repertoire were included in the public clonotype analysis. Approximately 14 age-matched healthy donor repertoires from immuneACCESS served as clonality controls. In its TCRdb copy, this immuneACCESS table keeps in-frame sequences only and misses some clones. Where compared with another copy, unresolved V genes explain less than half of these, and the others have no known cause. V, J and clone size are taken as reported in that table, and D and trimming were inferred from the DNA itself. The sample table lists approximately 97,000 clones, roughly three quarters of them with a count of one. The top ten constitute just under 25% of the sample.

The CDR3 covers 13 residues, taking in both the cysteine and the phenylalanine. Only the CDR3 region is kept as DNA, spanning 39 bases read in frame from base 1. CDR1 and CDR2 (SNHLY, FYNNEI) derive from the germline V gene. Trimming at the junction amounts to 5 bases on V and 4 bases on J, and the germline ends lie 11 bases apart. This sample's time point label indicates: approximately 2 years on ibrutinib. For TCR beta library preparation, roughly 2 micrograms of genomic DNA was extracted from cryopreserved PBMCs. Longitudinal blood samples from CLL patients on ibrutinib monotherapy were analyzed using high-throughput TCR beta sequencing. The patients took part in an open-label, single-center phase 2 trial of ibrutinib monotherapy. A word on this clone: There is no known antigen for this receptor. Base quality data are lacking; no much larger clone is found one base away.

This chain joins TRBV2 to TRBJ1-2; confidence is insufficient to name the D gene. This clonotype was sampled from a human donor with chronic lymphocytic leukemia. Material: PBMCs, obtained after 24 months of ibrutinib treatment. The CDR3 loop reads CASSSRTSYGYTF. In nucleotides, the sequence is TGTGCCAGCAGTTCCCGGACCAGCTATGGCTACACCTTC.